The T cell receptor (beta chain) described here comes from a study of blood T cell repertoires in COVID-19. The protocol was immunoSEQ multiplex PCR, while the TCRdb copy is restricted to in-frame clones and leaves out a portion. The data hold about 45,000 clones, with 69% observed a single time. The germline CDR1 and CDR2 sequences are SGHNT and YYREEE (reference sequence). This CDR3 spans 14 amino acids. With V trimmed by 4 bases and J by 1 base, 4 bases remained unmatched. Sequencing was done on a sample of peripheral blood. The rearrangement joins TRBV5-4 to TRBJ2-7; 8 nucleotides match TRBD1. The TCR sequence derives from a man aged 80 or over with acute or convalescent COVID-19. CDR3 protein: CASSRDRGSYEQYF. The CDR3 DNA reads as TGTGCCAGCAGCCGAGACAGGGGATCCTACGAGCAGTACTTC. Combining the CDR3 with reference TRBV5-4 and TRBJ2-7 gives the whole variable domain ETGVTQSPTHLIKTRGQQVTLRCSSQSGHNTVSWYQQALGQGPQFIFQYYREEENGRGNFPPRFSGLQFPNYSSELNVNALELDDSALYLCASSRDRGSYEQYFGPGTRLTVT.